The present TCR beta chain was sequenced within a study of OX40 agonist ivuxolimab in advanced cancers. Study context: Eligibility admitted prior anti-PD-1, anti-PD-L1 or anti-CTLA-4 therapy; around 42% had some. Study observations and caveats: Those patients achieving a partial response at 0.1-3.0 mg/kg showed among the lowest clonal expansion. CD8+ T cells were the subset that, on average, had more expanded clones than CD4+.

About this clone: Its antigen is unidentified.

Clones were read by immunoSEQ multiplex PCR, and TCRdb kept only the in-frame ones, dropping some. The sample has 33,000 or so clones, around 87% seen once. The clonotype originates from an adult with an advanced solid tumor such as melanoma, head and neck, liver or kidney cancer. Here the sequenced sample was CD4+ or CD8+ T cells sorted from blood, taken in a trial of the OX40 agonist ivuxolimab.

CDR3 sequence (DNA): TGCGCCAGCAGCTTGGTCGGGGCAGCGGGCACAGATACGCAGTATTTT. Amino acid sequence: CASSLVGAAGTDTQYF. The V and J genes are TRBV5-1 and TRBJ2-3; TRBD1 or TRBD2 may be the D gene (5 bases each). The V gene lost 0 bases and the J gene lost 1 base, with 12 bases spanning the gap. The CDR3 has 16 amino acids. Germline V gene data show CDR1 as SGHRS and CDR2 as YFSETQ.